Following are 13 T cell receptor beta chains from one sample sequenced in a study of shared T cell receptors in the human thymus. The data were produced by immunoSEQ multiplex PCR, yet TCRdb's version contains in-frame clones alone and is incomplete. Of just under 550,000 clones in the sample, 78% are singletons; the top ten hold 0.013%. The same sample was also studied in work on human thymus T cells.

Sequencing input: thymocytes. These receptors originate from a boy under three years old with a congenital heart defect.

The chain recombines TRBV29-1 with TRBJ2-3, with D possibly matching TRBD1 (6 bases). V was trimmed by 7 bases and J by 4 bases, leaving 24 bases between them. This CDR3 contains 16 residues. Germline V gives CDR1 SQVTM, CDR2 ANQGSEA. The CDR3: CSGYGDTLGAPDTQYF. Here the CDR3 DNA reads TGCAGCGGTTACGGGGACACACTAGGGGCTCCAGATACGCAGTATTTT.

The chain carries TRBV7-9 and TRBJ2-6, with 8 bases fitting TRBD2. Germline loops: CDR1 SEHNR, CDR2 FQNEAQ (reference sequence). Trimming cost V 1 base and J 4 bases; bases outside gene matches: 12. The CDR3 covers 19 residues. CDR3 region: CASSLGQRESSGGANVLTF. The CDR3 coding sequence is TGTGCCAGCAGCTTAGGCCAGCGGGAGTCTTCCGGAGGGGCCAACGTCCTGACTTTC. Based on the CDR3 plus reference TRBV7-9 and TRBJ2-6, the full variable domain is DTGVSQNPRHKITKRGQNVTFRCDPISEHNRLYWYRQTLGQGPEFLTYFQNEAQLEKSRLLSDRFSAERPKGSFSTLEIQRTEQGDSAMYLCASSLGQRESSGGANVLTFGAGSRLTVL.

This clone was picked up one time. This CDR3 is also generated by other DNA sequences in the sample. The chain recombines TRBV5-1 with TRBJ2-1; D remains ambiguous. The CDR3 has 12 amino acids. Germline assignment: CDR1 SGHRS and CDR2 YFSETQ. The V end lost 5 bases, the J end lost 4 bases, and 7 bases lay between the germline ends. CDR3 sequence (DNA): TGCGCCAGCAGGAGGTCTTACAATGAGCAGTTCTTC. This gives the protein CASRRSYNEQFF.

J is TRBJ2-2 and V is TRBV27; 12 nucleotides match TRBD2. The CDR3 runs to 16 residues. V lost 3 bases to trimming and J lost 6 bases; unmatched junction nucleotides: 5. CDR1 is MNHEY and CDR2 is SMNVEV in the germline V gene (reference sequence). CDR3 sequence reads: CASSFESSGRAGELFF. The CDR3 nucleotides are TGTGCCAGCAGTTTTGAATCTAGCGGGAGGGCCGGGGAGCTGTTTTTT.

For the CDR3, the DNA is TGTGCCAGCAGTTTACCCTACCCCAGACAGAATAAAGACGAGCAGTACTTC. This encodes CASSLPYPRQNKDEQYF. The chain combines TRBV28 with TRBJ2-7, with a possible D match to TRBD1 (5 bases). With 2 bases removed from V and 5 bases from J, the gap between germline ends came to 22 bases. This CDR3 is 17 amino acids long. Germline V gene sequence: CDR1 MDHEN, CDR2 SYDVKM.

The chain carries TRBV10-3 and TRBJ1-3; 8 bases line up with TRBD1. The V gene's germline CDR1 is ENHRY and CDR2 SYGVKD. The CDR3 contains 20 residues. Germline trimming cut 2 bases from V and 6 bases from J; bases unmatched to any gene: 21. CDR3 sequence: CAISEPQTGGYPPIENTIYF. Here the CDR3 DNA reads TGTGCCATCAGTGAGCCCCAAACAGGGGGTTACCCACCCATAGAAAACACCATATATTTT.

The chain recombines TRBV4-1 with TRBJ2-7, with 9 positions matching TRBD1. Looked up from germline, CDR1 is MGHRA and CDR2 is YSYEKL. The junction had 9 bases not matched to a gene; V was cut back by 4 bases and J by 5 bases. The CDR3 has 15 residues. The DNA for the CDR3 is TGCGCCAGCAGCCTGATGGGGACAGGGATGCACGAGCAGTACTTC. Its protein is CASSLMGTGMHEQYF.

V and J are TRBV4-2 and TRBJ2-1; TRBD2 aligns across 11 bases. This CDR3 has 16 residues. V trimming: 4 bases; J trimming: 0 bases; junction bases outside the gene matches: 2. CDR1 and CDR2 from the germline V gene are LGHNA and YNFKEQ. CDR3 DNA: TGTGCCAGCAGCCGGACTAGCGGGCCCTCCTACAATGAGCAGTTCTTC. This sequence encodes CASSRTSGPSYNEQFF.

In DNA form, the CDR3 reads TGTGCCAGTAGTATGAGGGTTAGCGGGAGGATTAATGAGCAGTTCTTC. It yields the protein CASSMRVSGRINEQFF. V gene TRBV19 combines with J gene TRBJ2-1; 10 nucleotides agree with TRBD2. Trimming removed 3 bases from V and 7 bases from J; junction bases left unmatched: 9. The CDR3 contains 16 residues. CDR1 LNHDA and CDR2 SQIVND come from the germline V gene (reference sequence).

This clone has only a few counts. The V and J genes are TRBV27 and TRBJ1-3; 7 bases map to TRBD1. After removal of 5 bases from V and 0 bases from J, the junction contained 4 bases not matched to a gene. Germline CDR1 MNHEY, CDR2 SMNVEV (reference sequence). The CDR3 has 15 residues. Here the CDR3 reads CASSTRGISGNTIYF. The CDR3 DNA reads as TGTGCCAGCAGTACCAGGGGGATCTCTGGAAACACCATATATTTT.

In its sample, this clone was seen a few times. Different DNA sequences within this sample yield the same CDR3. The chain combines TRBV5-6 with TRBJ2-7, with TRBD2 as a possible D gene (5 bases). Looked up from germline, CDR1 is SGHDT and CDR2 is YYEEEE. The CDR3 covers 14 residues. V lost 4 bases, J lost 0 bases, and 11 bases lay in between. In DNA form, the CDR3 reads TGTGCCAGCAGCCCTGGCGGGTCCTCCTACGAGCAGTACTTC. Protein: CASSPGGSSYEQYF.

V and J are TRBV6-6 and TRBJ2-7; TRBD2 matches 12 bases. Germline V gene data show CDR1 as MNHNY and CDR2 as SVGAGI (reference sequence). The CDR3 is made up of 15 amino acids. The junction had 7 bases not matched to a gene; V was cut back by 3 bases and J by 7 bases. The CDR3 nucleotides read TGTGCCAGCAGTTATTGGCTAGCGGGAGGGGGAGAGCAGTACTTC. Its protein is CASSYWLAGGGEQYF.

In DNA, the CDR3 is TGTGCCAGTAGTGACATCCGGGAGCTGTTTTTT. It codes for CASSDIRELFF. This chain connects TRBV19 to TRBJ2-2; D unclear. Per the germline V gene, CDR1 is LNHDA and CDR2 is SQIVND (reference sequence). This CDR3 is 11 amino acids long. Between the trimmed V and J ends, which lost 5 bases and 9 bases, there was a span of 7 bases.